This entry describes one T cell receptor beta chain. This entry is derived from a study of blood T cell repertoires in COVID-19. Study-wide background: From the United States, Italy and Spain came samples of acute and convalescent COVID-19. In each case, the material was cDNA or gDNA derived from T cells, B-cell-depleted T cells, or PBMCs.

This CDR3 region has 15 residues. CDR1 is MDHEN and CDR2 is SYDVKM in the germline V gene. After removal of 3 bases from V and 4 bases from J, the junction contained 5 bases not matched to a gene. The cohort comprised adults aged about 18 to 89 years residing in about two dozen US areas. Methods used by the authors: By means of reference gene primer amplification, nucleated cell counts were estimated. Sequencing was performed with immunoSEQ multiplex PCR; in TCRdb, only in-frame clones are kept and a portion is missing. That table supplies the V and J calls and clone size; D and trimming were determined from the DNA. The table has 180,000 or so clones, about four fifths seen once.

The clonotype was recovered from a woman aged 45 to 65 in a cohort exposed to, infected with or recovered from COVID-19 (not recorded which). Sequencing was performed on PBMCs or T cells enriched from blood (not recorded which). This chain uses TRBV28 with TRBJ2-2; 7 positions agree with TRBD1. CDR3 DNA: TGTGCCAGCAGTTTGACAGGGTTGGGCACCGGGGAGCTGTTTTTT. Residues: CASSLTGLGTGELFF.